A single sample gave rise to the 7 T cell receptor beta chains below, sequenced in a study of molecular identifiers for immune sequencing clone quantification. TCRdb processed the PCR reads anew with MiXCR; each CDR3 protein has one entry. The repertoire includes around 480,000 distinct CDR3 sequences, roughly 25% of them detected once, and about 0.75% sits in the top ten. The material sequenced was naive CD8+ T cells from blood, with Jurkat cell RNA spiked in. Subset noted: FACS-sorted CD8+CD4-CCR7+CD45RA+ naive T cells. These receptors were obtained from a human donor in good health. Some libraries in this study had Jurkat cell RNA spiked in.

This clonotype showed up many times. The genes are TRBV4-1 and TRBJ1-5, with D possibly TRBD1 on 5 matching bases. Germline V CDR1 and CDR2: MGHRA, YSYEKL. The ends were cut back, 4 bases at V and 2 bases at J, with 15 bases in the middle. CDR3 length equals 16 residues. The CDR3 loop reads CASSPERGPGNQPQHF. The CDR3 DNA sequence: TGCGCCAGCAGCCCCGAAAGGGGTCCCGGCAATCAGCCCCAGCATTTT.

In its sample, this clonotype was seen once. A read error may explain this, as a much larger clone is one base away. The chain recombines TRBV7-9 with TRBJ1-4, with a possible D match to TRBD1 (6 bases). Germline loops: CDR1 SEHNR, CDR2 FQNEAQ (reference sequence). This CDR3 is built from 17 residues. The CDR3 loop reads CASSSERGQPDNEELFF. The CDR3 nucleotides read TGTGCCAGCAGCTCCGAGCGAGGACAGCCAGATAATGAAGAACTGTTTTTT.

This clonotype showed up just a few times. The chain links TRBV4-3 to TRBJ2-1; no reliable D call. This CDR3 is built from 16 residues. CDR1 and CDR2 (germline): LGHNA, YSLEER. V lost 0 bases and J 0 bases, leaving 9 bases between the germline ends. The CDR3 sequence: CASSQDATASYNEQFF. CDR3 nucleotides: TGCGCCAGCAGCCAAGATGCGACTGCCTCCTACAATGAGCAGTTCTTC.

V and J are TRBV12-3 or TRBV12-4 and TRBJ1-2; D not resolved. The CDR3 length is 13 residues. V lost 5 bases and J 4 bases, leaving 11 bases between the germline ends. CDR3 residues: CASSRTVGYGYTF. The CDR3 nucleotides read TGTGCCAGCAGTCGGACGGTAGGCTATGGCTACACCTTC.

V usage is TRBV7-2 and J usage is TRBJ1-1; 9 nucleotides line up with TRBD1. CDR3 length: 17 amino acids. Germline V gene lookup returns CDR1 SGHTA and CDR2 FQGNSA. With V trimmed by 1 base and J by 5 bases, 11 bases remained unmatched. DNA for the CDR3: TGTGCCAGCAGCTTAGTGACCCTAGGGACAGGGTGGACTGAAGCTTTCTTT. It yields the protein CASSLVTLGTGWTEAFF. Full variable domain (rest looked up from reference TRBV7-2 and TRBJ1-1): GAGVSQSPSNKVTEKGKDVELRCDPISGHTALYWYRQSLGQGLEFLIYFQGNSAPDKSGLPSDRFSAERTGGSVSTLTIQRTQQEDSAVYLCASSLVTLGTGWTEAFFGQGTRLTVV.

J is TRBJ1-1 and V is TRBV30, with D unresolved. V lost 0 bases and J lost 10, with 12 bases in between. Germline CDR1 reads GTSNPN; CDR2 reads SVGIG (reference sequence). This CDR3 has 12 amino acids. The DNA of the CDR3 is TGTGCCTGGAGTGTCGTCGCACCGGGAGCTTTCTTT. Protein product: CAWSVVAPGAFF.

This clonotype was observed a few times. The V and J genes are TRBV13 and TRBJ2-7; 8 nucleotides agree with TRBD1. Germline V gene sequence: CDR1 PRHDT, CDR2 FYEKMQ (reference sequence). This CDR3 region has 14 residues. V shed 3 bases, J shed 3 bases, and the junction held 4 bases outside the gene matches. CDR3 loop: CASSFRDRNYEQYF. The CDR3, as DNA: TGTGCCAGCAGCTTCCGGGACAGGAACTACGAGCAGTACTTC.